The 20 T cell receptor beta chains below were found in one sample sequenced in a study of blood T cell repertoires in COVID-19. Assay used: immunoSEQ multiplex PCR; TCRdb lists only in-frame clones, some missing. The sample holds some 190,000 clones, 85% to 90% seen once. The sequenced sample consisted of peripheral blood. These receptors originate from a person aged 70 to 85 with COVID-19, enrolled during active disease.

The J gene is TRBJ2-7, the V gene TRBV7-2; D gene uncertain. This CDR3 spans 14 amino acids. CDR1 is SGHTA and CDR2 is FQGNSA in the germline V gene. V gave up 2 bases and J gave up 0 bases, with 8 bases separating them. In nucleotides, the CDR3 is TGTGCCAGCAGCTTATTGCCTAGCTCCTACGAGCAGTACTTC. Translating it yields CASSLLPSSYEQYF.

The V call is TRBV19, the J call TRBJ1-3; D is uncertain. The length of the CDR3 is 16 residues. The germline V gene encodes CDR1 LNHDA and CDR2 SQIVND (reference sequence). V dropped 3 bases and J dropped 1 base, with 13 bases sitting between them. The DNA for the CDR3 is TGTGCCAGTAGTATTAGCGCGGGAAGATCTGGAAACACCATATATTTT. Residues: CASSISAGRSGNTIYF.

This clone was seen once. The J gene is TRBJ2-2, the V gene TRBV6-4; D perhaps matches TRBD1 (5 bases). Germline-derived CDR1 and CDR2 are MRHNA and SNTAGT. V lost 9 bases to trimming and J lost 0 bases, with 11 bases between them. The CDR3 covers 14 residues. This CDR3 reads CASSQGPNTGELFF. The CDR3 nucleotides read TGTGCCAGTTCCCAGGGTCCGAACACCGGGGAGCTGTTTTTT.

The chain combines TRBV5-1 with TRBJ1-2; 9 nucleotides line up with TRBD1. Germline CDR1 SGHRS, CDR2 YFSETQ. There are 15 residues in the CDR3. Trimming removed 2 bases from V and 4 bases from J; junction bases left unmatched: 6. The DNA of the CDR3 is TGCGCCAGCAGCTTCGGGACAGGGAGTTCCTATGGCTACACCTTC. Translating it yields CASSFGTGSSYGYTF.

The V gene is TRBV28, the J gene TRBJ1-4, with D possibly TRBD1 on 6 matching bases. The CDR3 runs to 14 residues. CDR1 MDHEN and CDR2 SYDVKM come from the germline V gene. V was pared by 8 bases and J by 3 bases, with 13 bases between. CDR3 bases: TGTGCCAGCCTGGGGGCGCCCTCTAATGAAAAACTGTTTTTT. Translated, it gives CASLGAPSNEKLFF.

This clone was found once. The chain recombines TRBV5-1 with TRBJ1-6; TRBD1 agrees at 8 bases. Trimming took 6 bases from V and 6 from J; bases not matched to a gene: 8. There are 15 residues in the CDR3. Germline V gene lookup returns CDR1 SGHRS and CDR2 YFSETQ. In DNA form, the CDR3 reads TGCGCCAGCACCCCGACCGACAGGGGTAATTCACCCCTCCACTTT. Encoded protein: CASTPTDRGNSPLHF.

This clone has a single count. The chain has TRBV4-1 and TRBJ2-7; D may be TRBD2 (6 bases). Trimming pared 0 bases from V and 2 bases from J, leaving 14 bases between. CDR3 length: 16 residues. Germline V gene sequence: CDR1 MGHRA, CDR2 YSYEKL. As DNA, the CDR3 is TGCGCCAGCAGCCAAGAGGGAGGAGAGGGCACCTACGAGCAGTACTTC. Its protein is CASSQEGGEGTYEQYF.

The rearrangement links TRBV5-6 to TRBJ1-5; TRBD1 matches at 10 bases. Trimming at V came to 4 bases and at J to 2 bases, leaving 6 bases not matched to a gene. The CDR3 has 16 residues. From germline, CDR1 is SGHDT and CDR2 YYEEEE. The CDR3: CASSNSGTGGNQPQHF. CDR3 nucleotides: TGTGCCAGCAGCAATTCCGGGACAGGGGGCAATCAGCCCCAGCATTTT. Drawing the rest from reference TRBV5-6 and TRBJ1-5, the complete variable domain is DAGVTQSPTHLIKTRGQQVTLRCSPKSGHDTVSWYQQALGQGPQFIFQYYEEEERQRGNFPDRFSGHQFPNYSSELNVNALLLGDSALYLCASSNSGTGGNQPQHFGDGTRLSIL.

This clone was seen only a few times. The chain links TRBV19 to TRBJ1-1; D unresolved. V dropped 3 bases and J dropped 1 base, with 9 bases sitting between them. The CDR3 sequence is 14 residues long. Germline V lookup: CDR1 LNHDA, CDR2 SQIVND (reference sequence). The CDR3 bases are TGTGCCAGTAGTATGGCCGGGTCGAACACTGAAGCTTTCTTT. It yields the protein CASSMAGSNTEAFF.

This rearrangement joins TRBV29-1 to TRBJ1-2, with a weak D call TRBD1 (5 bases). This CDR3 comprises 11 residues. The germline V and J ends were trimmed by 6 bases and 8 bases, with 13 bases remaining between them. In germline, CDR1 is SQVTM, CDR2 ANQGSEA. The CDR3 loop is CSVVTGYGYTF. DNA of the CDR3: TGCAGCGTCGTAACAGGTTACGGCTACACCTTC.

The genes are TRBV27 and TRBJ2-7; perhaps TRBD2 as D (5 bases). Trimming removed 6 bases at V and 5 bases at J, with 23 bases between. The V gene's germline CDR1 is MNHEY and CDR2 SMNVEV (reference sequence). The CDR3 consists of 16 residues. CDR3 DNA sequence: TGTGCCAGCAGGTCCTTCGAGGGTAGTCGGGTGCACGAGCAGTACTTC. This sequence encodes CASRSFEGSRVHEQYF.

The rearrangement links TRBV4-1 to TRBJ1-1; D gene unclear. Trimming took 3 bases from V and 6 from J, leaving 11 bases between them. Germline loops: CDR1 MGHRA, CDR2 YSYEKL. This CDR3 has 13 amino acids. Here the CDR3 DNA reads TGCGCCAGCAGCCAGCCTGGGAGGGCTGAAGCTTTCTTT. Translating it yields CASSQPGRAEAFF.

The gene calls are TRBV7-2 and TRBJ2-7, with TRBD1 as a possible D gene (5 bases). The CDR3 spans 16 residues. Germline loops: CDR1 SGHTA, CDR2 FQGNSA. Trimming shortened V by 6 bases and J by 2 bases, and 20 bases separated the two germline ends. As DNA, the CDR3 is TGTGCCAGCAGGATCGGTACAGGAAGCCCCACCTACGAGCAGTACTTC. Protein product: CASRIGTGSPTYEQYF.

The CDR3 reads CASRNNNSPLHF. CDR3 nucleotides: TGTGCCAGCCGAAACAATAATTCACCCCTCCACTTT. The gene calls are TRBV12-3 or TRBV12-4 and TRBJ1-6; no clear D. V was shortened by 8 bases and J by 5 bases, with 7 bases between the two germline ends. The CDR3 has 12 amino acids.

The chain couples TRBV29-1 to TRBJ2-5, with D tentatively TRBD2 (5 bases). Deletions cut 7 bases from V and 2 bases from J, with 11 bases between. Germline V CDR1 and CDR2: SQVTM, ANQGSEA. The CDR3 is made up of 12 amino acids. CDR3 sequence: CSARTGQETQYF. CDR3 in DNA: TGCAGCGCCAGGACGGGACAAGAGACCCAGTACTTC.

The chain couples TRBV4-3 to TRBJ1-5; no firm D call. V lost 3 bases and J lost 2, with 8 bases in between. Germline CDR1 is LGHNA and CDR2 is YSLEER. The CDR3 runs 14 residues. The CDR3 nucleotides read TGCGCCAGCAGCCAGTTAGGAGGCAATCAGCCCCAGCATTTT. Amino acid sequence: CASSQLGGNQPQHF.

The chain uses TRBV27 and TRBJ2-4, with D tentatively TRBD1 (6 bases). Trimming left V 10 bases short and J 7 bases short, with 11 bases between. The CDR3 contains 11 residues. The germline V gene has CDR1 MNHEY and CDR2 SMNVEV (reference sequence). CDR3 sequence: CATLRGNIQYF. In DNA, the CDR3 is TGTGCCACACTTAGGGGGAACATTCAGTACTTC.

The chain recombines TRBV5-1 with TRBJ2-5; D ambiguous. CDR1 is SGHRS and CDR2 is YFSETQ in the germline V gene. The CDR3 runs to 14 residues. Trimming shortened V by 0 bases and J by 1 base, and 7 bases separated the two germline ends. The CDR3 nucleotides read TGCGCCAGCAGCTTGGAACCCAGCCAAGAGACCCAGTACTTC. The encoded protein is CASSLEPSQETQYF.

V gene TRBV28 combines with J gene TRBJ2-7; 12 nucleotides agree with TRBD2. CDR1 and CDR2 from the germline V gene are MDHEN and SYDVKM. The CDR3 is 16 residues long. The V segment lost 5 bases and the J segment 0 bases; nucleotides outside the gene matches: 5. The CDR3 sequence: CASSPWTSGNSYEQYF. The CDR3 region has the DNA TGTGCCAGCAGTCCGTGGACTAGCGGGAACTCCTACGAGCAGTACTTC.

The chain recombines TRBV7-2 with TRBJ2-7; tentatively, D is TRBD2 (5 bases). The CDR3 has 16 amino acids. V was trimmed by 5 bases and J by 3 bases, leaving 20 bases between them. Germline V gene sequence: CDR1 SGHTA, CDR2 FQGNSA. For the CDR3, the DNA is TGTGCCAGCAGCCCTCTCCGGGCTACTAGACACTACGAGCAGTACTTC. It translates to CASSPLRATRHYEQYF.